This TCR beta chain was found in a study of blood T cell repertoires in COVID-19. Study context: Italy, Spain and the United States were the sources of the convalescent and acute COVID-19 samples. The cDNA or gDNA used as material had been derived from T cells, B-cell-depleted T cells, or PBMCs.

Germline V gene lookup returns CDR1 LNHDA and CDR2 SQIVND (reference sequence). Deletions cut 3 bases from V and 0 bases from J, with 6 bases between. The CDR3 has 15 amino acids. How the authors handled the data: From reference gene primer amplification, estimates of nucleated cell counts were derived. Assay: immunoSEQ multiplex PCR; the TCRdb copy retains only in-frame clones and omits some. V, J and clone size are taken as reported in that table, and D and trimming were inferred from the DNA itself. The repertoire holds about 98,000 clones, with around nine tenths as singletons. The chain joins TRBV19 to TRBJ2-6, with D unclear. Sequenced input: peripheral blood. This sequence was found in a man aged 45-65 years with acute or convalescent COVID-19. The CDR3 sequence is CASSMYPSGANVLTF. For the CDR3, the DNA is TGTGCCAGTAGTATGTATCCCTCTGGGGCCAACGTCCTGACTTTC. Full variable domain (outside the CDR3, taken from reference TRBV19 and TRBJ2-6): DGGITQSPKYLFRKEGQNVTLSCEQNLNHDAMYWYRQDPGQGLRLIYYSQIVNDFQKGDIAEGYSVSREKKESFPLTVTSAQKNPTAFYLCASSMYPSGANVLTFGAGSRLTVL.